The 13 T cell receptor beta chains below all came from one sample that was sequenced in a study of blood T cell repertoires in COVID-19. TCRdb's copy holds only in-frame clones and misses some; the assay was immunoSEQ multiplex PCR. The sample has tens of thousands of clones; 75% to 90% are singletons. Sequences were obtained from peripheral blood. These TCRs come from a man aged 80 or over with active or convalescent COVID-19.

Here the CDR3 DNA reads TGTGCCAGCACTACGCAGGGACAAACAACCGGGGAGCTGTTTTTT. It translates to CASTTQGQTTGELFF. J is TRBJ2-2 and V is TRBV7-9; the D gene is possibly TRBD1 (6 bases). Germline-derived CDR1 and CDR2 are SEHNR and FQNEAQ (reference sequence). The CDR3 has 15 amino acids. V lost 7 bases to trimming and J lost 5 bases, with 17 bases between them.

The chain couples TRBV4-1 to TRBJ2-5; D may be TRBD2 (5 bases). CDR1 and CDR2 from the germline V gene are MGHRA and YSYEKL. V was trimmed by 0 bases and J by 3 bases, leaving 11 bases between them. The CDR3 has 15 amino acids. CDR3 sequence reads: CASSQDDAGEETQYF. CDR3 nucleotides: TGCGCCAGCAGCCAAGATGACGCGGGTGAAGAGACCCAGTACTTC.

The chain has TRBV7-9 and TRBJ1-5; D may be TRBD1 (5 bases). The CDR3 spans 13 residues. V lost 5 bases and J 6 bases, leaving 11 bases between the germline ends. CDR1 is SEHNR and CDR2 is FQNEAQ in the germline V gene (reference sequence). The DNA of the CDR3 is TGTGCCAGCAGCCGGGGGGTTTCTCAGCCCCAGCATTTT. It specifies CASSRGVSQPQHF. The full variable domain, in which reference TRBV7-9 and TRBJ1-5 provide the parts outside the CDR3, is DTGVSQNPRHKITKRGQNVTFRCDPISEHNRLYWYRQTLGQGPEFLTYFQNEAQLEKSRLLSDRFSAERPKGSFSTLEIQRTEQGDSAMYLCASSRGVSQPQHFGDGTRLSIL.

This chain joins TRBV18 and TRBJ2-5, with a possible D match to TRBD1 (6 bases). The CDR3 is made up of 14 amino acids. CDR1 is KGHSH, CDR2 LQKENI, per germline. Trimming shortened V by 6 bases and J by 3 bases, and 14 bases separated the two germline ends. CDR3 amino acids: CASSGTRGEETQYF. The CDR3 DNA sequence: TGTGCCAGCTCTGGCACCAGGGGTGAAGAGACCCAGTACTTC.

This chain uses TRBV29-1 with TRBJ2-5, with a tentative D call TRBD1 (5 bases). From germline, CDR1 is SQVTM and CDR2 ANQGSEA. This CDR3 is 13 amino acids long. The germline V and J ends were trimmed by 3 bases and 4 bases, with 12 bases remaining between them. The CDR3 spells CSVEGQGGETQYF. For the CDR3, the DNA is TGCAGCGTTGAGGGCCAGGGCGGAGAGACCCAGTACTTC.

The rearrangement links TRBV5-1 to TRBJ2-1; 8 bases are a match to TRBD2. This CDR3 contains 13 residues. Germline V gene sequence: CDR1 SGHRS, CDR2 YFSETQ. With 5 bases clipped from V and 10 bases from J, the junction kept 8 bases outside the gene matches. The DNA for the CDR3 is TGCGCCAGCAGTCCCGCGGGAGGCTGGGAGCAGTTCTTC. Amino acid sequence: CASSPAGGWEQFF. The variable domain in full, completed from reference TRBV5-1 and TRBJ2-1, reads KAGVTQTPRYLIKTRGQQVTLSCSPISGHRSVSWYQQTPGQGLQFLFEYFSETQRNKGNFPGRFSGRQFSNSRSEMNVSTLELGDSALYLCASSPAGGWEQFFGPGTRLTVL.

The chain joins TRBV14 to TRBJ1-4; TRBD1 matches 8 bases. This CDR3 has 14 residues. The V and J ends lost 6 bases and 8 bases, in that order; junction bases with no gene match: 8. Germline lookup yields CDR1 SGHDN and CDR2 FVKESK. CDR3 DNA sequence: TGTGCCAGCAGGTCGACAGGGGTTGGCGAAAAACTGTTTTTT. Translating it yields CASRSTGVGEKLFF.

The chain recombines TRBV6-4 with TRBJ2-7, with 7 bases lining up with TRBD2. CDR1 and CDR2 (germline): MRHNA, SNTAGT. This CDR3 has 17 amino acids. V dropped 3 bases and J dropped 2; count of bases not matched to a gene: 13. In DNA form, the CDR3 reads TGTGCCAGCAGTGAACCCCTCCCGCTAGCGGATCCCTACGAGCAGTACTTC. Its protein product is CASSEPLPLADPYEQYF.

The chain employs TRBV30 and TRBJ2-5, with D possibly being TRBD2 (5 bases). This CDR3 contains 13 residues. V was shortened by 2 bases and J by 5 bases, with 12 bases between the two germline ends. Germline CDR1 reads GTSNPN; CDR2 reads SVGIG (reference sequence). CDR3 residues: CAWSWAGWETQYF. The DNA of the CDR3 is TGTGCCTGGAGTTGGGCGGGCTGGGAGACCCAGTACTTC.

This chain joins TRBV6-2 or TRBV6-3 and TRBJ2-7; weak D call: TRBD2 (6 bases). Germline CDR1 and CDR2: MNHEY and SVGEGT. This CDR3 spans 15 amino acids. V gave up 5 bases and J gave up 3 bases, with 17 bases separating them. The CDR3 here is CASSDGGAIIYEQYF. In DNA, the CDR3 is TGTGCCAGCAGTGACGGGGGAGCGATTATCTACGAGCAGTACTTC.

The rearrangement uses TRBV27 and TRBJ2-1; the D is unclear. Per germline, CDR1 MNHEY and CDR2 SMNVEV (reference sequence). The CDR3 contains 15 residues. Trimming removed 2 bases from V and 4 bases from J, with 12 bases in between. The CDR3 coding sequence is TGTGCCAGCAGTTTACCTGGCGGAACTTACAATGAGCAGTTCTTC. It encodes CASSLPGGTYNEQFF.

This clone was seen once. V usage is TRBV5-6 and J usage is TRBJ2-7; maybe TRBD2 (5 bases). Trimming took off 0 bases at V and 4 bases at J, with 11 bases between the two ends. The CDR3 loop spans 14 amino acids. Germline lookup yields CDR1 SGHDT and CDR2 YYEEEE. This CDR3 is CASSLGPGSYEQYF. The CDR3 DNA follows: TGTGCCAGCAGCTTGGGCCCGGGATCTTACGAGCAGTACTTC.

The chain joins TRBV27 to TRBJ2-2; maybe TRBD1 (6 bases). Germline loops: CDR1 MNHEY, CDR2 SMNVEV (reference sequence). This CDR3 is built from 14 residues. The V end was cut by 5 bases, the J end by 2 bases, with 9 bases between. The CDR3 DNA reads as TGTGCCAGCAGTGGGGGCTCTAACACCGGGGAGCTGTTTTTT. This codes for CASSGGSNTGELFF.